Each of the 10 T cell receptor beta chains below was sequenced from the same sample in a study of T-cell memory formation after mild COVID-19. TCRdb analysed the 5' RACE reads with MiXCR anew, one entry per CDR3 protein. This sample has around 120,000 distinct CDR3 sequences; around a sixth occur once, and the top ten carry approximately 14%. Material: PBMCs or a T cell subset sorted from them (not recorded which). Source of these receptors: an adult woman who had mild COVID-19 (a few samples of this study predate the infection). Cell type and time point are not known.

The V gene is TRBV4-1, the J gene TRBJ1-2; D gene uncertain. The CDR3 extends over 12 amino acids. Germline V gene data show CDR1 as MGHRA and CDR2 as YSYEKL. V lost 0 bases to trimming and J lost 8 bases, with 7 bases between them. CDR3 nucleotide sequence: TGCGCCAGCAGCCAAGATGGCCAGGGCTACACCTTC. Translation gives CASSQDGQGYTF.

The chain joins TRBV29-1 to TRBJ2-1; D is possibly TRBD2 (6 bases). V was clipped by 3 bases and J by 4 bases, with 13 bases between them. Germline V lookup: CDR1 SQVTM, CDR2 ANQGSEA. This CDR3 is 14 amino acids long. Here the CDR3 reads CSVETPGGYNEQFF. In DNA, the CDR3 is TGCAGCGTTGAGACCCCCGGAGGGTACAATGAGCAGTTCTTC.

The rearrangement uses TRBV5-5 and TRBJ2-3; D is perhaps TRBD2 (6 bases). Germline loops: CDR1 SGHKS, CDR2 YYEKEE (reference sequence). There are 17 residues in the CDR3. Trimming took 4 bases from V and 2 from J, leaving 20 bases between them. CDR3 loop: CASSPPRLAGTTDTQYF. The CDR3 coding sequence is TGTGCCAGCAGCCCCCCGCGGCTGGCGGGGACCACAGATACGCAGTATTTT.

The rearrangement uses TRBV12-3 or TRBV12-4 and TRBJ2-7; D is ambiguous. With 3 bases removed from V and 2 bases from J, the gap between germline ends came to 5 bases. The CDR3 totals 12 residues. The CDR3 region is CASSFAPYEQYF. The CDR3 DNA reads as TGTGCCAGCAGTTTCGCCCCCTACGAGCAGTACTTC.

This clonotype was picked up a small number of times. This chain uses TRBV5-1 with TRBJ2-2, with D maybe TRBD1 (5 bases). Germline V gene lookup returns CDR1 SGHRS and CDR2 YFSETQ. Trimming took off 4 bases at V and 1 base at J, with 14 bases between the two ends. CDR3 length equals 16 residues. The CDR3 here is CASSQGSGQNTGELFF. CDR3 coding DNA: TGCGCCAGCAGCCAGGGTTCTGGACAGAACACCGGGGAGCTGTTTTTT. Full variable domain (missing parts from reference TRBV5-1 and TRBJ2-2): KAGVTQTPRYLIKTRGQQVTLSCSPISGHRSVSWYQQTPGQGLQFLFEYFSETQRNKGNFPGRFSGRQFSNSRSEMNVSTLELGDSALYLCASSQGSGQNTGELFFGEGSRLTVL.

The gene calls are TRBV30 and TRBJ1-1, with D possibly matching TRBD1 (5 bases). Per the germline V gene, CDR1 is GTSNPN and CDR2 is SVGIG (reference sequence). The V and J ends lost 0 bases and 5 bases respectively, with 10 bases between them. The CDR3 is made up of 13 amino acids. The CDR3 coding sequence is TGTGCCTGGAGTGTAGGGGTTGTGACTGAAGCTTTCTTT. Protein product: CAWSVGVVTEAFF.

This clonotype was seen more than once but under ten times. The V call is TRBV5-1, the J call TRBJ1-1; perhaps TRBD1 as D (5 bases). The CDR3 consists of 15 residues. Germline CDR1 reads SGHRS; CDR2 reads YFSETQ. Trimming took off 0 bases at V and 5 bases at J, with 14 bases between the two ends. CDR3 sequence: CASSLAEGWGTEAFF. CDR3 nucleotides: TGCGCCAGCAGCTTGGCCGAAGGTTGGGGGACTGAAGCTTTCTTT.

In this sample, this clonotype turned up a few times. The chain has TRBV6-5 and TRBJ2-5, with 8 bases matching TRBD2. Losses at the gene ends were 10 bases for V and 9 bases for J; bases not matched to a gene: 16. The CDR3 covers 14 residues. Germline lookup yields CDR1 MNHEY and CDR2 SVGAGI. The CDR3 region has the DNA TGTGCCACCTACAAACCCGGACTAGCCGCGGCCCAGTACTTC. It translates to CATYKPGLAAAQYF.

The chain uses TRBV7-8 and TRBJ1-1; D call uncertain. This CDR3 region has 13 residues. Trimming removed 4 bases from V and 5 bases from J, with 11 bases in between. Germline CDR1 is SGHVS and CDR2 is FQNEAQ. CDR3 in amino acids: CASSSGRGTEAFF. DNA of the CDR3: TGTGCCAGCAGCTCCGGACGAGGGACTGAAGCTTTCTTT.

There are a few counts of this clonotype. This rearrangement joins TRBV27 to TRBJ2-3, with 11 bases that match TRBD1. CDR1 is MNHEY and CDR2 is SMNVEV in the germline V gene (reference sequence). This CDR3 has 14 amino acids. Unmatched junction bases numbered 7, after V lost 10 bases and J lost 4 bases. The CDR3 is CAIKDRGRADTQYF. In DNA, the CDR3 is TGTGCCATTAAGGACAGGGGGCGCGCAGATACGCAGTATTTT.